This record covers a single TCR beta chain. Original handling: Estimated nucleated cell counts came from reference gene primer amplification. Clones were sequenced by immunoSEQ multiplex PCR, and TCRdb holds only the in-frame ones, with some missing. V, J and clone size are those of that table, while D and trimming were read from the DNA. The table has about 150,000 clones, about 83% seen once. The data were taken from a study of blood T cell repertoires in COVID-19. Looking at the study overall: PBMCs, B-cell-depleted T cells, or T cells were the source of the cDNA or gDNA that made up the material.

The sample taken for sequencing was peripheral blood. The sequence was collected from a woman at least 80 years old with acute or convalescent COVID-19.

CDR3 sequence reads: CASSTSTGFGEKLFF. DNA of the CDR3: TGTGCCAGTAGTACTTCGACAGGGTTCGGGGAAAAACTGTTTTTT. The genes are TRBV19 and TRBJ1-4; TRBD1 matches at 7 bases. The CDR3 runs 15 residues. V lost 4 bases, J lost 8 bases, and 10 bases stayed unmatched. In germline, CDR1 is LNHDA, CDR2 SQIVND (reference sequence). Full variable domain (remainder filled in from reference TRBV19 and TRBJ1-4): DGGITQSPKYLFRKEGQNVTLSCEQNLNHDAMYWYRQDPGQGLRLIYYSQIVNDFQKGDIAEGYSVSREKKESFPLTVTSAQKNPTAFYLCASSTSTGFGEKLFFGSGTQLSVL.